These 3 T cell receptor beta chains were sequenced from one sample in a study of cytomegalovirus exposure and HLA in healthy donors. PCR primers comprised 60 Vbeta and 13 Jbeta primers. Measured with immunoSEQ multiplex PCR; TCRdb has only the in-frame clones, and not every one. The sample yields under 100,000 clones, around three quarters seen once. Sequencing was performed on PBMCs. These receptors originate from a woman aged 50 to 65 in good health and CMV-seropositive.

This chain uses TRBV28 with TRBJ1-5; TRBD1 matches 10 bases. This CDR3 has 15 residues. V was pared by 6 bases and J by 7 bases, with 9 bases of the junction left unmatched. Germline V gene data show CDR1 as MDHEN and CDR2 as SYDVKM. CDR3 coding DNA: TGTGCCAGCAGCGACAGGGGGCTGCTTGAACAGCCCCAGCATTTT. This encodes CASSDRGLLEQPQHF. Filled out from reference TRBV28 and TRBJ1-5, the complete variable domain reads DVKVTQSSRYLVKRTGEKVFLECVQDMDHENMFWYRQDPGLGLRLIYFSYDVKMKEKGDIPEGYSVSREKKERFSLILESASTNQTSMYLCASSDRGLLEQPQHFGDGTRLSIL.

The J gene is TRBJ2-3, the V gene TRBV2, with 7 bases identical to TRBD1. Germline V gene lookup returns CDR1 SNHLY and CDR2 FYNNEI. The CDR3 length is 16 residues. V lost 6 bases, J lost 5 bases, and 14 bases stayed unmatched. DNA of the CDR3: TGTGCCAGCAGACCTGACAGGGACCAGTTAGTAGATACGCAGTATTTT. Translation gives CASRPDRDQLVDTQYF.

V and J are TRBV5-1 and TRBJ2-1; 8 bases match TRBD2. Per the germline V gene, CDR1 is SGHRS and CDR2 is YFSETQ. This CDR3 contains 15 residues. Trimming cost V 0 bases and J 10 bases; bases outside gene matches: 9. The CDR3 here is CASSLVAGGGGEQFF. CDR3 coding DNA: TGCGCCAGCAGCTTGGTGGCGGGGGGTGGGGGCGAGCAGTTCTTC.